The 24 T cell receptor beta chains below all came from one sample that was sequenced in a study of blood T cells in healthy people across ages. A second PCR, run for roughly 7 to 12 cycles, used a sample-barcoded 5' primer plus a J-beta primer mix. Each CDR3 protein is one row after TCRdb ran MiXCR on the 5' RACE reads. The table has roughly 1.7 million distinct CDR3 sequences, 34% seen once; the top ten hold approximately 10%. The sample was blood. The receptors shown here come from a woman in her twenties or thirties in good health.

This clonotype was seen a handful of times. The chain has TRBV4-1 and TRBJ2-3, with TRBD1 identical over 10 bases. The CDR3 is made up of 18 amino acids. Germline CDR1 MGHRA, CDR2 YSYEKL. V lost 4 bases to trimming and J lost 4 bases; unmatched junction nucleotides: 14. The CDR3 loop is CASSPSGRGQGVSDTQYF. CDR3 DNA sequence: TGCGCCAGCAGCCCTAGCGGGCGTGGACAGGGGGTATCAGATACGCAGTATTTT.

This chain uses TRBV4-1 with TRBJ2-2; D is possibly TRBD2 (6 bases). The ends were cut back, 8 bases at V and 6 bases at J, with 10 bases in the middle. The CDR3 consists of 12 residues. The germline V gene has CDR1 MGHRA and CDR2 YSYEKL. CDR3 DNA: TGCGCCAGCGCGGGGCTTGCCGGGGAGCTGTTTTTT. Its translation is CASAGLAGELFF.

CDR3 residues: CASSEHIGSEQYF. The CDR3 bases are TGCGCCAGTAGCGAACATATTGGAAGTGAGCAGTACTTC. The rearrangement joins TRBV5-1 to TRBJ2-7, with D possibly matching TRBD2 (5 bases). Germline lookup yields CDR1 SGHRS and CDR2 YFSETQ. CDR3 length: 13 amino acids. Trimming shortened V by 8 bases and J by 7 bases, and 19 bases separated the two germline ends.

This sequence joins TRBV7-6 and TRBJ1-3; D possibly corresponds to TRBD1 (6 bases). V lost 4 bases to trimming and J lost 3 bases, with 19 bases between them. This CDR3 has 17 residues. CDR1 and CDR2 (germline): SGHVS, FNYEAQ. Here the CDR3 reads CASSYGATGGGGNTIYF. The DNA for the CDR3 is TGTGCCAGCAGCTACGGGGCGACCGGGGGCGGTGGAAACACCATATATTTT.

This clonotype was picked up a small number of times. The rearrangement links TRBV7-8 to TRBJ2-5, with 9 bases identical to TRBD2. CDR1 SGHVS and CDR2 FQNEAQ come from the germline V gene. This CDR3 comprises 15 residues. V was pared by 3 bases and J by 4 bases, with 6 bases of the junction left unmatched. CDR3 region: CASSFGGGVGETQYF. CDR3 bases: TGTGCCAGCAGCTTCGGCGGGGGGGTGGGAGAGACCCAGTACTTC.

Written as DNA, the CDR3 is TGTGCCAGCAGTTCCGGGACAGTCAATGAAGCTTTCTTT. Its translation is CASSSGTVNEAFF. The genes are TRBV25-1 and TRBJ1-1; 7 bases match TRBD1. V shed 5 bases, J shed 7 bases, and the junction held 7 bases outside the gene matches. Germline assignment: CDR1 MGHDK and CDR2 SYGVNS. The CDR3 contains 13 residues.

The J gene is TRBJ2-7, the V gene TRBV11-2, with TRBD1 identical over 7 bases. Germline V lookup: CDR1 SGHAT, CDR2 FQNNGV. CDR3 length: 14 amino acids. V was pared by 1 base and J by 4 bases, with 4 bases of the junction left unmatched. The CDR3 nucleotides are TGTGCCAGCAGCTTAGTAGGGGGCGAATACGAGCAGTACTTC. This sequence encodes CASSLVGGEYEQYF.

This clonotype has more than one count but fewer than ten. V usage is TRBV11-2 and J usage is TRBJ2-7; TRBD2 matches 10 bases. The CDR3 contains 14 residues. J lost 6 bases, V lost 5 bases, and 7 bases had no gene match. The V gene's germline CDR1 is SGHAT and CDR2 FQNNGV. The CDR3 sequence is CASSRSGGAGEQYF. Written as DNA, the CDR3 is TGTGCCAGCAGCAGAAGCGGGGGGGCGGGCGAGCAGTACTTC.

This clonotype has a count of ten or more. The V call is TRBV29-1, the J call TRBJ2-5; D gene ambiguous. V lost 7 bases and J 5 bases, leaving 17 bases between the germline ends. The CDR3 is 13 amino acids. CDR1 and CDR2 from the germline V gene are SQVTM and ANQGSEA. CDR3 DNA: TGCAGCGCACAAACCGGGTTTGGGGAGACCCAGTACTTC. Amino acids: CSAQTGFGETQYF.

V and J are TRBV7-3 and TRBJ2-3; a weak D match, TRBD2 (6 bases). Germline CDR1 reads SGHTA; CDR2 reads FQGTGA. Trimming cost V 3 bases and J 3 bases, with 7 bases left between them. The CDR3 has 13 amino acids. As DNA, the CDR3 is TGTGCCAGCAGCTTTCGGGAGACAGATACGCAGTATTTT. This sequence encodes CASSFRETDTQYF.

Only a few counts were recorded for this clonotype. V and J are TRBV7-9 and TRBJ2-1; D unresolved. Germline lookup yields CDR1 SEHNR and CDR2 FQNEAQ (reference sequence). The V end lost 4 bases, the J end lost 8 bases, and 9 bases lay between the germline ends. The CDR3 consists of 12 residues. The CDR3 sequence is CASSSAMDEQFF. CDR3 sequence (DNA): TGTGCCAGCAGCTCAGCTATGGATGAGCAGTTCTTC.

The chain joins TRBV20-1 to TRBJ1-2, with 8 bases identical to TRBD1. Germline CDR1 DFQATT, CDR2 SNEGSKA (reference sequence). V trimming: 3 bases; J trimming: 0 bases; junction bases outside the gene matches: 6. This CDR3 has 15 residues. The CDR3 region has the DNA TGCAGTGCTAGCTTGGACAGGGTAGCTAACTATGGCTACACCTTC. The encoded protein is CSASLDRVANYGYTF.

The genes are TRBV6-1 and TRBJ1-1; 7 bases are a match to TRBD1. CDR1 and CDR2 from the germline V gene are MNHNS and SASEGT. Trimming at V came to 5 bases and at J to 1 base, leaving 4 bases not matched to a gene. The CDR3 extends over 14 amino acids. The CDR3 coding sequence is TGTGCCAGCAGTATCACAGGGGCGAACACTGAAGCTTTCTTT. This codes for CASSITGANTEAFF.

This clonotype was seen many times. The chain uses TRBV29-1 and TRBJ2-1; D may correspond to TRBD1 or TRBD2 (5 bases each). This CDR3 has 11 amino acids. The germline V and J ends were trimmed by 6 bases and 8 bases, with 11 bases remaining between them. Per the germline V gene, CDR1 is SQVTM and CDR2 is ANQGSEA. The CDR3 coding sequence is TGCAGCGTGGGGGACCTCTATGAGCAGTTCTTC. Translation gives CSVGDLYEQFF.

This rearrangement joins TRBV6-6 to TRBJ1-2; 7 bases align to TRBD1. The V gene's germline CDR1 is MNHNY and CDR2 SVGAGI (reference sequence). J gave up 2 bases and V 0 bases, and 6 bases lay outside the gene matches. The length of the CDR3 is 16 residues. The CDR3 DNA is TGTGCCAGCAGTTACTCACCACTGACAGGGAACTATGGCTACACCTTC. It specifies CASSYSPLTGNYGYTF.

A remark on this clonotype: In this CDR3 the conserved last residue, phenylalanine or tryptophan, is missing, so a read error is likely. CDR3: CASSYGYTV. In nucleotides, the CDR3 is TGTGCCAGCAGCTACGGCTACACCGTC. This chain joins TRBV11-3 and TRBJ1-2; D unclear. The CDR3 is 9 residues long. Between the trimmed V and J ends, which lost 4 bases and 8 bases, there was a span of 2 bases. Looked up from germline, CDR1 is SGHNT and CDR2 is YENEEA.

In this sample, this clonotype turned up a few times. This chain uses TRBV4-1 with TRBJ2-7, with D perhaps assigned TRBD1 or TRBD2 (5 bases each). The CDR3 length is 14 residues. V was shortened by 4 bases and J by 1 base, with 11 bases between the two germline ends. The germline CDR1 and CDR2 sequences are MGHRA and YSYEKL. In DNA form, the CDR3 reads TGCGCCAGCAGCCCCCGGGACGCTTCCTACGAGCAGTACTTC. Translation: CASSPRDASYEQYF.

The J gene is TRBJ1-1, the V gene TRBV27; 7 bases are shared with TRBD1. The CDR3 has 14 residues. Unmatched junction bases numbered 8, after V lost 5 bases and J lost 5 bases. Per the germline V gene, CDR1 is MNHEY and CDR2 is SMNVEV (reference sequence). The CDR3 nucleotides are TGTGCCAGCAGTACCCCGACAGGGCGGACTGAAGCTTTCTTT. Its protein is CASSTPTGRTEAFF.

This clonotype was found once. The chain employs TRBV20-1 and TRBJ1-1, with D perhaps TRBD1 (6 bases). Germline-derived CDR1 and CDR2 are DFQATT and SNEGSKA (reference sequence). The V end lost 4 bases, the J end lost 5 bases, and 14 bases lay between the germline ends. The CDR3 spans 13 residues. The DNA of the CDR3 is TGCAGTGCTATGGCGCAGGGGAGGACTGAAGCTTTCTTT. Protein: CSAMAQGRTEAFF.

Regarding this clonotype: The junction departs from the called germline gene at one end, perhaps through a read error. The chain carries TRBV5-1 and TRBJ1-2; D possibly corresponds to TRBD1 (5 bases). This CDR3 is 14 amino acids long. CDR1 and CDR2 from the germline V gene are SGHRS and YFSETQ. Here the CDR3 DNA reads TGCGCCAGCAGCTTGGTGGGGGATTCCTATGGCTGCACCTTC. Its protein product is CASSLVGDSYGCTF.

The chain links TRBV20-1 to TRBJ1-2, with 8 bases that match TRBD1. Germline V gives CDR1 DFQATT, CDR2 SNEGSKA (reference sequence). The CDR3 has 15 amino acids. Trimming took 5 bases from V and 4 from J; bases not matched to a gene: 12. Here the CDR3 DNA reads TGCAGTGCTGAACCAAAAGACAGGGGAGGCTATGGCTACACCTTC. Protein: CSAEPKDRGGYGYTF.

V is TRBV29-1 and J is TRBJ2-1; 7 bases are shared with TRBD2. The CDR3 extends over 14 amino acids. The germline V gene has CDR1 SQVTM and CDR2 ANQGSEA. V lost 4 bases, J lost 7 bases, and 10 bases stayed unmatched. The CDR3 coding sequence is TGCAGCGTTGGGGCTAGCGGTTCTGGGAATGAGCAGTTCTTC. Protein product: CSVGASGSGNEQFF.

The chain carries TRBV6-1 and TRBJ1-1; 11 bases are a match to TRBD1. V gave up 6 bases and J gave up 6 bases; unmatched junction bases: 15. The germline gives CDR1 MNHNS, CDR2 SASEGT. CDR3 length: 17 amino acids. The chain's CDR3 is CASSPRKLGQGDAEAFF. CDR3 in DNA: TGTGCCAGCAGCCCTAGAAAATTGGGACAGGGGGACGCTGAAGCTTTCTTT.

Concerning this clonotype: Sequence at one end of the junction differs from germline and may be a read error. The chain combines TRBV12-3 or TRBV12-4 with TRBJ2-1; D call uncertain. The CDR3 has 16 residues. DNA for the CDR3: TGTGTCAGCAGCTCCAACAGCCGTGTGATCTCCAATGAGCAGTTCTTC. The encoded protein is CVSSSNSRVISNEQFF.